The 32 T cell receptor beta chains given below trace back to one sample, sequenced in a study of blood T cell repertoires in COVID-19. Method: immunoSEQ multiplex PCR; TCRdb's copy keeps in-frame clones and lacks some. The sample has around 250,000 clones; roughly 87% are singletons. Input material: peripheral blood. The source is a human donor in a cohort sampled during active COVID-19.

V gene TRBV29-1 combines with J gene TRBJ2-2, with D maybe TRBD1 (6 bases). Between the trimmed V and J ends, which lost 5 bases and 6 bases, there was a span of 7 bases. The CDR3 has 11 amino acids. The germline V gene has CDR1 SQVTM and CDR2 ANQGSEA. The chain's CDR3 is CSVPGAGELFF. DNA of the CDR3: TGCAGCGTTCCAGGGGCCGGGGAGCTGTTTTTT.

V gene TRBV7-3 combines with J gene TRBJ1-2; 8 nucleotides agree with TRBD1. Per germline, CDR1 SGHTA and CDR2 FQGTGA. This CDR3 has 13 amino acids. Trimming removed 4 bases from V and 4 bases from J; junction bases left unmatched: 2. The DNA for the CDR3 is TGTGCCAGCAGCTCAACAGGGGGCTATGGCTACACCTTC. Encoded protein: CASSSTGGYGYTF.

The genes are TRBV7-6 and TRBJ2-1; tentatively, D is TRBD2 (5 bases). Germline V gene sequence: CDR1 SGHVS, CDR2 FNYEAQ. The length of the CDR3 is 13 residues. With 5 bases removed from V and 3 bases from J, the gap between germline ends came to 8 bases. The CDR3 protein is CASSLRDYNEQFF. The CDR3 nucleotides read TGTGCCAGCAGCCTACGGGACTACAATGAGCAGTTCTTC.

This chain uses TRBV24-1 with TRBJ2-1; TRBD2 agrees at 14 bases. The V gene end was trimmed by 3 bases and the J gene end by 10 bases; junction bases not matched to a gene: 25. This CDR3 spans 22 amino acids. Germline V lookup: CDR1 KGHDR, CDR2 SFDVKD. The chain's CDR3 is CATSDDAGLAGVLDRDEGEQFF. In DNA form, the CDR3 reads TGTGCCACCAGTGATGACGCGGGACTAGCGGGAGTACTCGACCGGGACGAGGGGGAGCAGTTCTTC.

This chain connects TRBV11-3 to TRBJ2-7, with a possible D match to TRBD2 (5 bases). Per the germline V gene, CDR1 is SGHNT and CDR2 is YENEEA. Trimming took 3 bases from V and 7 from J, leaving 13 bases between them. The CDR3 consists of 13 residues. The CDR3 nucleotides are TGTGCCAGCAGCTTTAGGAGCGGTTCGGAGCAGTACTTC. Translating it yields CASSFRSGSEQYF.

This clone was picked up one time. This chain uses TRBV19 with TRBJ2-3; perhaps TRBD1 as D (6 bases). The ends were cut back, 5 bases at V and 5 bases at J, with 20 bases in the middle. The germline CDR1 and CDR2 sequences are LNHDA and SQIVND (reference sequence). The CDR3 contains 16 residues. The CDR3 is CASSVRYRVGVDTQYF. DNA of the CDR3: TGTGCCAGTAGTGTCCGATACAGGGTTGGAGTAGATACGCAGTATTTT.

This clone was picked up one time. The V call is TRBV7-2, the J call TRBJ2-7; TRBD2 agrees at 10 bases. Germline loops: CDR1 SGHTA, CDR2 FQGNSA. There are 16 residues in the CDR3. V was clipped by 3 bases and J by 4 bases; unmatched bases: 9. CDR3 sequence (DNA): TGTGCCAGCAGCTTTGGGACTAGCGACCAGGGTTACGAGCAGTACTTC. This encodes CASSFGTSDQGYEQYF.

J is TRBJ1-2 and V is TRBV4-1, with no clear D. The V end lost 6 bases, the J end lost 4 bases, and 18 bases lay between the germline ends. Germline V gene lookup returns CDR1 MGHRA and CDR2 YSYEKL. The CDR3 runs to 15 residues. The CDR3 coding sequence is TGCGCCAGCAGTTCCTTCACTAACTCCCTCTATGGCTACACCTTC. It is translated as CASSSFTNSLYGYTF.

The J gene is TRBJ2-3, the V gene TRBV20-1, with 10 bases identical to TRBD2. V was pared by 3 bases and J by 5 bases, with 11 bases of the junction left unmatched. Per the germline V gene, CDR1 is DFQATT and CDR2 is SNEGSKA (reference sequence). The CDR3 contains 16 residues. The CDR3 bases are TGCAGTGCTAGTATCCGGCTAGCGGGAGCTGAAGATACGCAGTATTTT. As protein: CSASIRLAGAEDTQYF.

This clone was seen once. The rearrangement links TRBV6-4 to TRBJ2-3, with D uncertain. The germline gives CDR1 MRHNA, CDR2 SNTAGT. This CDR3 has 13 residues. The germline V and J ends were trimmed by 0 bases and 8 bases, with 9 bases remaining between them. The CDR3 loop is CASSDSTIGTQYF. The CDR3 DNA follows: TGTGCCAGCAGTGACTCTACAATTGGTACGCAGTATTTT.

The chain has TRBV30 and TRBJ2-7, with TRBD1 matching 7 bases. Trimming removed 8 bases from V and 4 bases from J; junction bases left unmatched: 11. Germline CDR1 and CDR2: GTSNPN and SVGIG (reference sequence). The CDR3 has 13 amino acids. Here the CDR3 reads CAGKGGQSYEQYF. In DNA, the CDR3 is TGTGCCGGGAAAGGGGGACAGTCGTACGAGCAGTACTTC.

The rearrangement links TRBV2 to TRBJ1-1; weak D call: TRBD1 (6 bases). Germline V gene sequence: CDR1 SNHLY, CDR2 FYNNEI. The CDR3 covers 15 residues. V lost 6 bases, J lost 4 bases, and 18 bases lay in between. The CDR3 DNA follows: TGTGCCAGCAGCTTATTCAGGGGAAGTGTCACTGAAGCTTTCTTT. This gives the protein CASSLFRGSVTEAFF.

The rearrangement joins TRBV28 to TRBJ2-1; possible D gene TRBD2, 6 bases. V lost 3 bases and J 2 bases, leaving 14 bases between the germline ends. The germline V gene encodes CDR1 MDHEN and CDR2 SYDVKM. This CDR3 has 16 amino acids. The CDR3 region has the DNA TGTGCCAGCAGTTTTGTTGCGGGACTCACCTACAATGAGCAGTTCTTC. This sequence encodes CASSFVAGLTYNEQFF.

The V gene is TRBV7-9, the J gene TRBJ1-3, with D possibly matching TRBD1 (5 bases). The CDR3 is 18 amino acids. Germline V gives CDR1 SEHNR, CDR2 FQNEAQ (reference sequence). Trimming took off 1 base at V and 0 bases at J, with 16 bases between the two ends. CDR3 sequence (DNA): TGTGCCAGCAGCTTAGTAAAACTTCTGGGGCCCTCTGGAAACACCATATATTTT. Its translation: CASSLVKLLGPSGNTIYF.

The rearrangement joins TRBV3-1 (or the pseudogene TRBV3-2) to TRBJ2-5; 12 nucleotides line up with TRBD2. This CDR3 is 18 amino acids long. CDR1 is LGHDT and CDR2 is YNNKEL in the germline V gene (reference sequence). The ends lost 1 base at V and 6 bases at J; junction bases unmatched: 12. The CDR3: CASSQAPKWTSGVKTQYF. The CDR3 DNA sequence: TGTGCCAGCAGCCAAGCCCCTAAGTGGACTAGCGGGGTCAAGACCCAGTACTTC.

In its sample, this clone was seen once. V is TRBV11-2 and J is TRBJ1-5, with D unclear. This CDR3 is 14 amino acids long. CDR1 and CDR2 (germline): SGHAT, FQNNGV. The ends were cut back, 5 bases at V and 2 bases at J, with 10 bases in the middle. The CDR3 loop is CASSARQGNQPQHF. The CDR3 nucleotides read TGTGCCAGCAGCGCTCGACAAGGCAATCAGCCCCAGCATTTT.

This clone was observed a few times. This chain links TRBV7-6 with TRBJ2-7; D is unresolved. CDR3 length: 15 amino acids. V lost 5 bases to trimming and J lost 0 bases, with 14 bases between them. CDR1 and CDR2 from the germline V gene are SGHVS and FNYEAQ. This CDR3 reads CASSGPQPSSYEQYF. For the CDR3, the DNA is TGTGCCAGCAGCGGCCCACAGCCGAGCTCCTACGAGCAGTACTTC.

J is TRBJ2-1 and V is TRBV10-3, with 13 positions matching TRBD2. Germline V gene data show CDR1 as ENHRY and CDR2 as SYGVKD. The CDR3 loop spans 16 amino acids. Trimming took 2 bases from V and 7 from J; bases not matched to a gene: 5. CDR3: CAISEPMGLAGNEQFF. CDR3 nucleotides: TGTGCCATCAGTGAGCCGATGGGACTAGCGGGAAATGAGCAGTTCTTC.

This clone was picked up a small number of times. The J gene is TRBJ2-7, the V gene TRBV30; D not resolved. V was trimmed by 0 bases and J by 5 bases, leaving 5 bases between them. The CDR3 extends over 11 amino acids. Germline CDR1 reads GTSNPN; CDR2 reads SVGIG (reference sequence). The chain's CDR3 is CAWSVDNEQYF. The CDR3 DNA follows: TGTGCCTGGAGTGTTGACAACGAGCAGTACTTC.

CDR3 in amino acids: CASSTVSGYEQYF. The CDR3 bases are TGTGCCAGCAGCACCGTGAGCGGTTACGAGCAGTACTTC. The V call is TRBV7-2, the J call TRBJ2-7, with D possibly TRBD2 on 5 matching bases. Trimming left V 5 bases short and J 4 bases short, with 12 bases between. Germline CDR1 and CDR2: SGHTA and FQGNSA. The CDR3 runs 13 residues. Combining the CDR3 with reference TRBV7-2 and TRBJ2-7 gives the whole variable domain GAGVSQSPSNKVTEKGKDVELRCDPISGHTALYWYRQSLGQGLEFLIYFQGNSAPDKSGLPSDRFSAERTGGSVSTLTIQRTQQEDSAVYLCASSTVSGYEQYFGPGTRLTVT.

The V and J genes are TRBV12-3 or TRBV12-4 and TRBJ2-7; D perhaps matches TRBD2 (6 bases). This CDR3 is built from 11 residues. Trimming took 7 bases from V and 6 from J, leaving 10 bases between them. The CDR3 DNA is TGTGCCAGCATAAACGGGGGCGAGCAGTACTTC. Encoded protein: CASINGGEQYF.

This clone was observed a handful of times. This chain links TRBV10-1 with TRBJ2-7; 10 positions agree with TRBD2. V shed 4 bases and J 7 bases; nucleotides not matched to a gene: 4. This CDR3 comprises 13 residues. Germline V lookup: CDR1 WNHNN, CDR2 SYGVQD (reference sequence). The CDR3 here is CASSGTSGNEQYF. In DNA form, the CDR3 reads TGCGCCAGCAGTGGGACTAGCGGAAATGAGCAGTACTTC.

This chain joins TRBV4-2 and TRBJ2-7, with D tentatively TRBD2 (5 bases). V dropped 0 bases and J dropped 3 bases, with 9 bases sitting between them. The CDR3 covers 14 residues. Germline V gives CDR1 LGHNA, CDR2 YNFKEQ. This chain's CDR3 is CASSQDFGGYEQYF. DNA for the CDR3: TGTGCCAGCAGCCAAGATTTTGGAGGCTACGAGCAGTACTTC.

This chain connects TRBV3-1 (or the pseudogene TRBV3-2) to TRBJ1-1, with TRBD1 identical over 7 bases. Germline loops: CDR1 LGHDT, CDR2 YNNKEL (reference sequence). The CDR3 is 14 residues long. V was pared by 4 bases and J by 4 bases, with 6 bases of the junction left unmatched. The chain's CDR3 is CASSLEGAGTEAFF. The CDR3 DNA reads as TGTGCCAGCAGCCTCGAGGGGGCAGGCACTGAAGCTTTCTTT.

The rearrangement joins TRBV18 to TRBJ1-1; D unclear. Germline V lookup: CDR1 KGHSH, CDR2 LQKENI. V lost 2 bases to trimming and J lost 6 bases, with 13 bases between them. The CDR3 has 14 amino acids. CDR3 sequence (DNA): TGTGCCAGCTCACCAGATTTTAGTGTTTCTGAAGCTTTCTTT. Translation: CASSPDFSVSEAFF.

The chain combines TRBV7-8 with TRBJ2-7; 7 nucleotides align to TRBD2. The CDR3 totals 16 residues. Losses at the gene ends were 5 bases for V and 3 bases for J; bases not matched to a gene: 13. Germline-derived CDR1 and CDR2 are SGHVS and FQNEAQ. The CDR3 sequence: CASSPQSASGNYEQYF. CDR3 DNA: TGTGCCAGCAGCCCCCAGTCGGCTAGCGGTAACTACGAGCAGTACTTC.

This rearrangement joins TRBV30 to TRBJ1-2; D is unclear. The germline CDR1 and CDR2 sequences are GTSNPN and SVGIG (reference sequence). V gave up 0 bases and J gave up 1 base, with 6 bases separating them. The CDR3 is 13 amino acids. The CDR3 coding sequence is TGTGCCTGGAGTGTGGCAGTTAACTATGGCTACACCTTC. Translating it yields CAWSVAVNYGYTF.

The CDR3 here is CASSLEAGKHV. In nucleotides, the CDR3 is TGTGCCAGCAGCTTGGAGGCAGGGAAGCACGTC. This sequence joins TRBV5-6 and TRBJ2-7, with D perhaps matching TRBD1 (5 bases). This CDR3 contains 11 residues. CDR1 is SGHDT, CDR2 YYEEEE, per germline.

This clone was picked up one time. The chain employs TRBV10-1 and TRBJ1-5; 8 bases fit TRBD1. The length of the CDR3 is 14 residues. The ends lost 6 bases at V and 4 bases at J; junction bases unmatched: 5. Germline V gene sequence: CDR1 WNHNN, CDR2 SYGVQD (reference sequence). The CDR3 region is CASSQTGDNQPQHF. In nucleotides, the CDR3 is TGCGCCAGCAGCCAGACAGGGGATAATCAGCCCCAGCATTTT.

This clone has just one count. The CDR3 DNA is TGTGCCAGCAGCTCCGACAGGGATAGCTACACCTTC. Protein sequence: CASSSDRDSYTF. The chain combines TRBV5-4 with TRBJ1-2; TRBD1 matches at 7 bases. The CDR3 has 12 residues. V lost 3 bases and J lost 9; bases outside the gene matches: 5. Germline CDR1 is SGHNT and CDR2 is YYREEE (reference sequence).

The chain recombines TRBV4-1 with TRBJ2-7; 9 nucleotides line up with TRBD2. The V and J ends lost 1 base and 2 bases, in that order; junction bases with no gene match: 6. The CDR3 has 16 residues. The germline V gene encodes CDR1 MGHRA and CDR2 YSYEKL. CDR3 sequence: CASSQAPSGAAYEQYF. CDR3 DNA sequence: TGCGCCAGCAGCCAAGCACCTAGCGGGGCAGCCTACGAGCAGTACTTC.

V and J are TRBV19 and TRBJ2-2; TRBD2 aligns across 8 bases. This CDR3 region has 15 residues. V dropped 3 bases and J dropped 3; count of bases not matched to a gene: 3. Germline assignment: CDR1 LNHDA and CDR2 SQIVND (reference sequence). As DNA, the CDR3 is TGTGCCAGTAGTATCCCGGGGGGGGACACCGGGGAGCTGTTTTTT. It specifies CASSIPGGDTGELFF.